A single sample gave rise to the 6 T cell receptor beta chains below, sequenced in a study of radiation and T cells in renal cell carcinoma. Treatment denoted: 15 Gy SBRT to primary tumor, nephrectomy 4 weeks later. The repertoire was sequenced with immunoSEQ multiplex PCR; TCRdb's copy has only in-frame clones and lacks some. Of just over 15,000 clones listed, about three fifths are singletons. Sequenced material: tumor tissue, taken from a patient whose treatment included radiotherapy and nephrectomy. All receptors derive from a woman aged 70-85 years with renal cell carcinoma.

The chain carries TRBV18 and TRBJ2-5, with TRBD2 as a possible D gene (5 bases). The CDR3 has 15 amino acids. Germline CDR1 and CDR2: KGHSH and LQKENI. V lost 0 bases and J lost 4, with 12 bases in between. In DNA, the CDR3 is TGTGCCAGCTCACCACCGAGGAGCGGAAGAGAGACCCAGTACTTC. It specifies CASSPPRSGRETQYF.

CDR3 sequence reads: CASSQEGVGGAGNTIYF. Written as DNA, the CDR3 is TGTGCCAGCAGCCAAGAAGGGGTCGGGGGGGCAGGAAACACCATATATTTT. This sequence joins TRBV4-2 and TRBJ1-3; a possible D gene is TRBD1 (6 bases). CDR3 length: 17 amino acids. V shed 0 bases and J shed 4 bases, with 16 bases lying between them. The germline gives CDR1 LGHNA, CDR2 YNFKEQ.

This chain joins TRBV7-9 and TRBJ1-6; D possibly corresponds to TRBD1 (6 bases). The CDR3 covers 15 residues. The V end was cut by 5 bases, the J end by 4 bases, with 12 bases between. The V gene's germline CDR1 is SEHNR and CDR2 FQNEAQ (reference sequence). CDR3 in DNA: TGTGCCAGCAGCCCACAGGGTGGGTATAATTCACCCCTCCACTTT. Its protein is CASSPQGGYNSPLHF. The full variable domain, in which reference TRBV7-9 and TRBJ1-6 provide the parts outside the CDR3, is DTGVSQNPRHKITKRGQNVTFRCDPISEHNRLYWYRQTLGQGPEFLTYFQNEAQLEKSRLLSDRFSAERPKGSFSTLEIQRTEQGDSAMYLCASSPQGGYNSPLHFGNGTRLTVT.

The V gene is TRBV7-8, the J gene TRBJ1-5; tentatively, D is TRBD1 (6 bases). This CDR3 contains 15 residues. Per germline, CDR1 SGHVS and CDR2 FQNEAQ. Trimming left V 5 bases short and J 5 bases short, with 16 bases between. The CDR3 DNA reads as TGTGCCAGCAGCCAGGGGTCTGGGGTCTATCAGCCCCAGCATTTT. Translating it yields CASSQGSGVYQPQHF.

The chain is built from TRBV18 and TRBJ1-1, with a tentative D call TRBD1 (6 bases). The CDR3 consists of 17 residues. CDR1 and CDR2 from the germline V gene are KGHSH and LQKENI. V dropped 6 bases and J dropped 1 base, with 21 bases sitting between them. CDR3 sequence (DNA): TGTGCCAGCTCCCCGTCGTATGGACAGACCGGGAACACTGAAGCTTTCTTT. It yields the protein CASSPSYGQTGNTEAFF.

CDR3 region: CASSALTGRDEQYF. The CDR3 DNA follows: TGCGCCAGCAGCGCCCTGACAGGGCGCGACGAGCAGTACTTC. The chain joins TRBV5-1 to TRBJ2-7; 7 bases align to TRBD1. Germline CDR1 is SGHRS and CDR2 is YFSETQ. V lost 4 bases to trimming and J lost 5 bases; unmatched junction nucleotides: 9. The CDR3 length is 14 residues.